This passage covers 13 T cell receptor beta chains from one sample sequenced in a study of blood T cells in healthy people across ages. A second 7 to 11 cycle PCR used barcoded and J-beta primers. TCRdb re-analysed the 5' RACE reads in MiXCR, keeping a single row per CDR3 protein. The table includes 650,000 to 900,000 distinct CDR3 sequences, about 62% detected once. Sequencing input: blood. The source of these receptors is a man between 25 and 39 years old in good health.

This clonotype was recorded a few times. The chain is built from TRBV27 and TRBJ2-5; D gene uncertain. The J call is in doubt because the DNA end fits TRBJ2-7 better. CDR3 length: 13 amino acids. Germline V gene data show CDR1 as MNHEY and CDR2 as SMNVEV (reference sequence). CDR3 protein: CASSLSVAYEQYF. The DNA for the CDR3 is TGTGCCAGCAGTTTAAGCGTAGCCTACGAGCAGTACTTC.

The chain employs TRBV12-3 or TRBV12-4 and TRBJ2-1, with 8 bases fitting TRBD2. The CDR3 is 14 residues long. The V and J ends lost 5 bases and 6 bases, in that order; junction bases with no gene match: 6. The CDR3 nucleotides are TGTGCCAGCAGTCCGGGACTAGGTTGCAATGAGCAGTTCTTC. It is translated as CASSPGLGCNEQFF.

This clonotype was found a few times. CDR3 sequence reads: CASSRGEILYGYTF. CDR3 nucleotides: TGTGCCAGCAGCCGCGGGGAGATACTCTATGGCTACACCTTC. The V call is TRBV12-3 or TRBV12-4, the J call TRBJ1-2; D is unresolved. The CDR3 runs 14 residues. Trimming left V 6 bases short and J 4 bases short, with 15 bases between.

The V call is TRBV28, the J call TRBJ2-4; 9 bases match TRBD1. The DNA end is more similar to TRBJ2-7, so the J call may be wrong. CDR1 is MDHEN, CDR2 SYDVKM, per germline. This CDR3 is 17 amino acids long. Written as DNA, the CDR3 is TGTGCCAGCAGTTTAGTATGGCCCCGGGACAGGGCCTACGAGCAGTACTTC. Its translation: CASSLVWPRDRAYEQYF.

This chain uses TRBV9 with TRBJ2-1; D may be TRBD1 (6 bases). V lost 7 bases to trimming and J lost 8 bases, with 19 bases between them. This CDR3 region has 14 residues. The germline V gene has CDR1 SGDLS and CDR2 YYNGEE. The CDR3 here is CASQPGHRSDEQFF. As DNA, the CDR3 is TGTGCCAGCCAACCGGGACACCGTTCCGATGAGCAGTTCTTC.

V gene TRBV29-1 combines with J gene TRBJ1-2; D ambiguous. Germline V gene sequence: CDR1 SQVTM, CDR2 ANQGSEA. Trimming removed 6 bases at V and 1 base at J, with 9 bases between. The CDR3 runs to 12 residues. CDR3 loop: CSVQTDNYGYTF. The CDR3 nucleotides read TGCAGCGTGCAGACGGATAACTATGGCTACACCTTC.

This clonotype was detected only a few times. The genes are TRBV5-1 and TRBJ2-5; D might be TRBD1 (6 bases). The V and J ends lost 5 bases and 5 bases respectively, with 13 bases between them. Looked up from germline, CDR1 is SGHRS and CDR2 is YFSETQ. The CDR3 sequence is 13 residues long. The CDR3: CASRIQGPETQYF. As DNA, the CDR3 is TGCGCCAGCAGGATCCAGGGGCCTGAGACCCAGTACTTC.

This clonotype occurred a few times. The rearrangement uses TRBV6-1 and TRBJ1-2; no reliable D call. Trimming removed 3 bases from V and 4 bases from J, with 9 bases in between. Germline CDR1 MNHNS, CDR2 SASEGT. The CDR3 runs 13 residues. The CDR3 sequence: CASSEGVVYGYTF. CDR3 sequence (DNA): TGTGCCAGCAGTGAGGGTGTCGTCTATGGCTACACCTTC.

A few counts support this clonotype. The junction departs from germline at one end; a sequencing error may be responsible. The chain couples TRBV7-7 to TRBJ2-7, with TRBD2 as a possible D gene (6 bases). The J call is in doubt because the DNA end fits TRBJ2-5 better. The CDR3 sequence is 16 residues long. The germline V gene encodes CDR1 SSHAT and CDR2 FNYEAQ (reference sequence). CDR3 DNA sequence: TGTGCTAGCAGCTTAGGCGGACTATACCAAGGAGGGACCCAGTACTTC. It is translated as CASSLGGLYQGGTQYF.

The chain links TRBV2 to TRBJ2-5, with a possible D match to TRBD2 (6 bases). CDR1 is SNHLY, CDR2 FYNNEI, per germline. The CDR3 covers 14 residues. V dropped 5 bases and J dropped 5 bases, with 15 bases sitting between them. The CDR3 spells CASSFSGGHETQYF. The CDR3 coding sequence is TGTGCCAGCAGTTTCTCCGGGGGTCATGAGACCCAGTACTTC. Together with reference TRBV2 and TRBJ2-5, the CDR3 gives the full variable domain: EPEVTQTPSHQVTQMGQEVILRCVPISNHLYFYWYRQILGQKVEFLVSFYNNEISEKSEIFDDQFSVERPDGSNFTLKIRSTKLEDSAMYFCASSFSGGHETQYFGPGTRLLVL.

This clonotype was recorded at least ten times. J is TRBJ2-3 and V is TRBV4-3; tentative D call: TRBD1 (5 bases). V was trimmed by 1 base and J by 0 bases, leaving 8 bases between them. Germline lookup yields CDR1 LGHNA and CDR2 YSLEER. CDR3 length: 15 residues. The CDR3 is CASSQAGASTDTQYF. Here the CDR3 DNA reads TGCGCCAGCAGCCAAGCTGGGGCAAGCACAGATACGCAGTATTTT.

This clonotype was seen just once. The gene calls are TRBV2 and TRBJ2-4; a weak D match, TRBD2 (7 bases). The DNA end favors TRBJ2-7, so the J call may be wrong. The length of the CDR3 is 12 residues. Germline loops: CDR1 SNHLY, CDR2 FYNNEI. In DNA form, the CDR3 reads TGTGCCAGCAGGGGGGGGCCAAACGAGCAGTACTTC. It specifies CASRGGPNEQYF.

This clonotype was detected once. In DNA form, the CDR3 reads TGTGCCAGCAGCTTAGCGTATGGGAGCTTCCATGAGCAGTTCTTC. Translating it yields CASSLAYGSFHEQFF. This chain connects TRBV7-9 to TRBJ2-1; possibly TRBD2 for D (5 bases). V lost 0 bases to trimming and J lost 8 bases, with 14 bases between them. The CDR3 runs to 15 residues. Germline V gives CDR1 SEHNR, CDR2 FQNEAQ (reference sequence).